This TCR beta chain was identified in a study of OX40 agonist ivuxolimab in advanced cancers. The CDR3 covers 15 residues. V was cut by 0 bases and J by 1 base, with 8 bases left in between. Looked up from germline, CDR1 is SGHTA and CDR2 is FQGTGA. The data were produced by immunoSEQ multiplex PCR, yet TCRdb's version contains in-frame clones alone and is incomplete. Of 70,000 to 95,000 clones listed, roughly nine tenths are singletons. Study-wide findings and caveats: Normalized T-cell clonal expansion was also low in a subset of nonresponders. Still undetermined is the antigen specificity of the expanded peripheral T cells. Relative to CD4+ cells, CD8+ T cells on average had more expanded clones.

Notes on this clone: The antigen is undetermined.

The sequenced sample was CD4+ or CD8+ T cells sorted from blood, obtained in a trial of the OX40 agonist ivuxolimab. This chain uses TRBV7-3 with TRBJ2-3, with no clear D. The TCR comes from an adult with an advanced solid tumor such as melanoma, head and neck, liver or kidney cancer. This CDR3 is CASSLTARGTDTQYF. The CDR3 coding sequence is TGTGCCAGCAGCTTAACCGCCCGGGGCACAGATACGCAGTATTTT.